This T cell receptor beta chain was captured by sequencing in a study of breast tumors, draining lymph nodes, adjacent tissues. Study results and limitations: The lymph node origin of tumor T cells was framed as consistent with a hypothesis, not demonstrated. Tumor TCR diversity was below lymph nodes but above nontumor tissue. Compared with basal-like, luminal-like tumors shared significantly more repertoire with nontumor tissue.

TCRdb reanalysed the multiplex PCR reads using MiXCR and keeps one entry per CDR3 protein. The sample holds about 130,000 distinct CDR3 sequences; 20% to 25% are singletons and the top ten take roughly 2.5%. The lymph nodes were axillary draining lymph nodes from breast cancer patients. This CDR3 has 12 amino acids. V dropped 6 bases and J dropped 8; count of bases not matched to a gene: 5. From germline, CDR1 is DFQATT and CDR2 SNEGSKA (reference sequence). This clonotype was observed at least ten times. Its specificity is not known. This receptor was identified in a female donor with breast cancer. Some clones in this sample may be carry-over from other donors' samples. This chain connects TRBV20-1 to TRBJ1-2; TRBD1 agrees at 11 bases. The sample taken for sequencing was axillary lymph node tissue. CDR3: CSAGGQGVGYTF. In DNA form, the CDR3 reads TGCAGTGCAGGGGGACAGGGGGTAGGCTACACCTTC.